The 21 T cell receptor beta chains given below trace back to one sample, sequenced in a study of cytomegalovirus exposure and HLA in healthy donors. PCR primers comprised 60 Vbeta and 13 Jbeta primers. Here immunoSEQ multiplex PCR was the method, and the copy in TCRdb shows in-frame clones only, minus some. Here the sample spans about 170,000 clones, 84% being singletons. Sequencing was done on a sample of PBMCs. Source of these receptors: a girl aged 5-17 years in good health and CMV-seropositive.

V usage is TRBV30 and J usage is TRBJ2-7; 10 nucleotides agree with TRBD1. CDR1 and CDR2 from the germline V gene are GTSNPN and SVGIG (reference sequence). V shed 2 bases, J shed 4 bases, and the junction held 11 bases outside the gene matches. The CDR3 has 16 amino acids. CDR3 sequence reads: CAWSNLGQGNIYEQYF. In DNA, the CDR3 is TGTGCCTGGAGTAACCTGGGACAGGGGAATATATACGAGCAGTACTTC.

This rearrangement joins TRBV27 to TRBJ2-1; maybe TRBD2 (5 bases). This CDR3 spans 13 amino acids. V was shortened by 6 bases and J by 7 bases, with 13 bases between the two germline ends. Germline V lookup: CDR1 MNHEY, CDR2 SMNVEV (reference sequence). This CDR3 reads CASSRLLANEQFF. The DNA for the CDR3 is TGTGCCAGCAGCCGATTGCTAGCTAATGAGCAGTTCTTC.

The rearrangement links TRBV6-5 to TRBJ2-7; tentative D call: TRBD1 (6 bases). CDR1 is MNHEY, CDR2 SVGAGI, per germline. V lost 7 bases and J 2 bases, leaving 18 bases between the germline ends. The CDR3 is made up of 15 amino acids. The CDR3 DNA reads TGTGCCAGCACCACCACACAGGGCCCGCCCTACGAGCAGTACTTC. It is translated as CASTTTQGPPYEQYF.

V and J are TRBV19 and TRBJ1-5, with D perhaps TRBD1 (6 bases). CDR3 size: 16 residues. From germline, CDR1 is LNHDA and CDR2 SQIVND (reference sequence). The germline V and J ends were trimmed by 0 bases and 7 bases, with 16 bases remaining between them. CDR3 residues: CASSIDLLAGDQPQHF. CDR3 coding DNA: TGTGCCAGTAGTATAGATCTATTGGCAGGGGACCAGCCCCAGCATTTT.

The V call is TRBV11-3, the J call TRBJ1-3; 7 bases line up with TRBD1. V lost 5 bases to trimming and J lost 0 bases; unmatched junction nucleotides: 4. CDR1 and CDR2 (germline): SGHNT, YENEEA. The CDR3 has 15 residues. This CDR3 reads CASSDRDSSGNTIYF. DNA of the CDR3: TGTGCCAGCAGCGACCGGGACAGCTCTGGAAACACCATATATTTT.

DNA of the CDR3: TGCGCCAGCAGCTTGTTGGCGGGGGGGCAAGCAGATACGCAGTATTTT. It encodes CASSLLAGGQADTQYF. This sequence joins TRBV5-1 and TRBJ2-3, with 9 bases lining up with TRBD2. Trimming removed 1 base from V and 4 bases from J; junction bases left unmatched: 7. CDR1 is SGHRS, CDR2 YFSETQ, per germline. CDR3 size: 16 residues.

The gene calls are TRBV9 and TRBJ1-1; a possible D gene is TRBD1 (5 bases). The CDR3 runs 13 residues. Trimming shortened V by 4 bases and J by 7 bases, and 14 bases separated the two germline ends. The germline gives CDR1 SGDLS, CDR2 YYNGEE. This CDR3 is CASSRGGEGEAFF. The CDR3, as DNA: TGTGCCAGCAGCCGGGGGGGGGAGGGTGAAGCTTTCTTT.

The chain carries TRBV7-3 and TRBJ2-3; D perhaps matches TRBD2 (5 bases). V shed 2 bases and J shed 8 bases, with 17 bases lying between them. The CDR3 runs to 15 residues. Looked up from germline, CDR1 is SGHTA and CDR2 is FQGTGA. The CDR3 spells CASSLGSSTLGTQYF. The CDR3 DNA reads TGTGCCAGCAGCTTAGGATCTAGCACCCTGGGTACGCAGTATTTT. Looking up the rest from reference TRBV7-3 and TRBJ2-3 gives the full variable domain: GAGVSQTPSNKVTEKGKYVELRCDPISGHTALYWYRQSLGQGPEFLIYFQGTGAADDSGLPNDRFFAVRPEGSVSTLKIQRTERGDSAVYLCASSLGSSTLGTQYFGPGTRLTVL.

This clone occurred once. The chain combines TRBV5-5 with TRBJ1-2, with 8 positions matching TRBD1. CDR3 size: 13 residues. The J segment lost 4 bases and the V segment lost 3 bases, leaving 2 bases of the junction unmatched. Germline CDR1 SGHKS, CDR2 YYEKEE (reference sequence). DNA for the CDR3: TGTGCCAGCAGCTCGGACAGGGTCTATGGCTACACCTTC. Translation: CASSSDRVYGYTF.

This clone came up a few times. The chain joins TRBV5-1 to TRBJ2-5; 10 bases agree with TRBD2. CDR1 SGHRS and CDR2 YFSETQ come from the germline V gene. CDR3 size: 15 residues. With V trimmed by 3 bases and J by 4 bases, 6 bases remained unmatched. CDR3 loop: CASSSAGGPGETQYF. For the CDR3, the DNA is TGCGCCAGCAGCTCAGCGGGGGGGCCAGGAGAGACCCAGTACTTC.

The chain is built from TRBV29-1 and TRBJ2-1; TRBD2 aligns across 12 bases. CDR3 size: 15 residues. J gave up 8 bases and V 3 bases, and 8 bases lay outside the gene matches. The germline V gene has CDR1 SQVTM and CDR2 ANQGSEA. The CDR3 coding sequence is TGCAGCGTTGATCTGCGACTAGCGGGGGTCGATGAGCAGTTCTTC. This encodes CSVDLRLAGVDEQFF.

The rearrangement links TRBV14 to TRBJ2-7; D remains ambiguous. The length of the CDR3 is 12 residues. The V and J ends lost 1 base and 9 bases respectively, with 10 bases between them. Germline V CDR1 and CDR2: SGHDN, FVKESK. The CDR3 DNA sequence: TGTGCCAGCAGCCAAGGAATCAGGCGGCAGTACTTC. As protein: CASSQGIRRQYF.

The rearrangement links TRBV7-9 to TRBJ1-2; D perhaps matches TRBD1 (5 bases). Trimming took 8 bases from V and 8 from J, leaving 18 bases between them. Germline CDR1 SEHNR, CDR2 FQNEAQ (reference sequence). The CDR3 covers 13 residues. The CDR3 spells CASAGRWTWGYTF. The CDR3 region has the DNA TGTGCCAGCGCGGGACGTTGGACTTGGGGCTACACCTTC.

V gene TRBV6-5 combines with J gene TRBJ2-1; TRBD1 is a possible D gene (5 bases). CDR1 MNHEY and CDR2 SVGAGI come from the germline V gene. The ends were cut back, 0 bases at V and 5 bases at J, with 11 bases in the middle. This CDR3 has 15 amino acids. CDR3 coding DNA: TGTGCCAGCAGTTACTCATGGGGCTTTAACAATGAGCAGTTCTTC. This sequence encodes CASSYSWGFNNEQFF.

The rearrangement links TRBV5-6 to TRBJ1-1; 7 positions agree with TRBD1. Germline trimming cut 0 bases from V and 5 bases from J; bases unmatched to any gene: 10. Per the germline V gene, CDR1 is SGHDT and CDR2 is YYEEEE. The CDR3 has 16 residues. This CDR3 reads CASSLVASDRETEAFF. The CDR3 bases are TGTGCCAGCAGCTTGGTCGCCTCTGACAGGGAGACTGAAGCTTTCTTT.

A few counts support this clone. Distinct nucleotide sequences in the sample also encode this CDR3. The chain carries TRBV7-9 and TRBJ1-1; D not certain. CDR3 length: 13 amino acids. The germline V and J ends were trimmed by 1 base and 4 bases, with 7 bases remaining between them. The V gene's germline CDR1 is SEHNR and CDR2 FQNEAQ (reference sequence). The CDR3 DNA reads TGTGCCAGCAGCTTAGGCGGAGGCACTGAAGCTTTCTTT. Translating gives CASSLGGGTEAFF.

This rearrangement joins TRBV7-3 to TRBJ2-1; TRBD2 matches 8 bases. The V and J ends lost 2 bases and 2 bases, in that order; junction bases with no gene match: 2. The CDR3 is made up of 15 amino acids. Germline lookup yields CDR1 SGHTA and CDR2 FQGTGA. The chain's CDR3 is CASSLQRGPYNEQFF. DNA of the CDR3: TGTGCCAGCAGCTTACAGCGGGGGCCCTACAATGAGCAGTTCTTC. The variable domain in full, completed from reference TRBV7-3 and TRBJ2-1, reads GAGVSQTPSNKVTEKGKYVELRCDPISGHTALYWYRQSLGQGPEFLIYFQGTGAADDSGLPNDRFFAVRPEGSVSTLKIQRTERGDSAVYLCASSLQRGPYNEQFFGPGTRLTVL.

This chain connects TRBV6-5 to TRBJ2-5, with 7 bases identical to TRBD1. The ends lost 6 bases at V and 2 bases at J; junction bases unmatched: 3. Germline CDR1 is MNHEY and CDR2 is SVGAGI. This CDR3 is built from 13 residues. The CDR3 region has the DNA TGTGCCAGCAGGACAGGGAAACAAGAGACCCAGTACTTC. It codes for CASRTGKQETQYF.

In the case of this clone: Within the sample, other DNA sequences also encode this same CDR3. The chain carries TRBV5-1 and TRBJ2-1, with D possibly being TRBD2 (6 bases). V was trimmed by 8 bases and J by 3 bases, leaving 21 bases between them. Germline loops: CDR1 SGHRS, CDR2 YFSETQ. The CDR3 is 16 residues long. DNA for the CDR3: TGCGCCAGTAAAGGTAATGCCGGGACTGTCTACAATGAGCAGTTCTTC. Translated, it gives CASKGNAGTVYNEQFF.

This clone was recorded once. The chain joins TRBV6-1 to TRBJ1-2; 8 bases agree with TRBD1. The CDR3 is 13 residues long. V was clipped by 4 bases and J by 7 bases; unmatched bases: 5. Germline V gene data show CDR1 as MNHNS and CDR2 as SASEGT. In DNA form, the CDR3 reads TGTGCCAGCAGTGGGACAGGGCCTACTGGCTACACCTTC. This encodes CASSGTGPTGYTF.

This chain joins TRBV10-3 and TRBJ2-5; 7 bases line up with TRBD1. J lost 2 bases, V lost 4 bases, and 10 bases had no gene match. Germline V gene sequence: CDR1 ENHRY, CDR2 SYGVKD. This CDR3 has 16 residues. CDR3 in DNA: TGTGCCATCAGTGGGACAGGAGCACCCGTACAAGAGACCCAGTACTTC. Its translation: CAISGTGAPVQETQYF.